This T cell receptor beta chain originates from a study of OX40 agonist ivuxolimab in advanced cancers. For the study at large: Participants averaged 60 years of age (range roughly 23 to 90) and were roughly 80% male.

Repertoires were generated with immunoSEQ multiplex PCR, while TCRdb's copy carries only in-frame clones and drops some. The top ten clones hold over 25% of a sample with roughly 22,000 clones, about 86% of them seen once. This clone came up a few times. Germline CDR1 reads SGHAT; CDR2 reads FQDESV (reference sequence). The CDR3 is 15 residues long. Trimming took 4 bases from V and 4 from J; bases not matched to a gene: 8. The source is an adult with an advanced solid tumor such as melanoma, head and neck, liver or kidney cancer. V gene TRBV11-1 combines with J gene TRBJ2-3; the match to TRBD1 covers 7 bases. This specimen was CD4+ or CD8+ T cells sorted from blood, taken in a trial of the OX40 agonist ivuxolimab. CDR3 DNA: TGTGCCAGCAGCTCGGGACAGAGCCCTCCAGATACGCAGTATTTT. It encodes CASSSGQSPPDTQYF.